Below are 10 T cell receptor beta chains sequenced from a single sample in a study of blood T cells in healthy people across ages. A second about 6 to 12 cycle PCR used barcoded and J-beta primers. TCRdb independently ran MiXCR on the 5' RACE reads; one entry per CDR3 protein. The sample consists of over 950,000 distinct CDR3 sequences, 35% to 45% of them appearing once. Sequencing used blood. These receptors all stem from a man between 18 and 29 years old in good health.

The genes are TRBV20-1 and TRBJ2-7, with D possibly being TRBD1 or TRBD2 (5 bases each). Between the trimmed V and J ends, which lost 2 bases and 0 bases, there was a span of 14 bases. The CDR3 sequence is 15 residues long. Germline V gene lookup returns CDR1 DFQATT and CDR2 SNEGSKA (reference sequence). CDR3 amino acids: CSARPPGPASYEQYF. CDR3 DNA: TGCAGTGCTAGACCCCCGGGGCCAGCCTCCTACGAGCAGTACTTC.

This clonotype appeared many times. The chain employs TRBV4-3 and TRBJ2-3, with 8 bases identical to TRBD1. CDR1 is LGHNA, CDR2 YSLEER, per germline. There are 15 residues in the CDR3. Trimming at V came to 3 bases and at J to 3 bases, leaving 5 bases not matched to a gene. This CDR3 reads CASSQVRTGTDTQYF. DNA of the CDR3: TGCGCCAGCAGCCAGGTTCGGACAGGGACAGATACGCAGTATTTT.

In nucleotides, the CDR3 is TGCGCCAGCAGCCAGGCCGGGACCCAATATGGCTACACCTTC. Residues: CASSQAGTQYGYTF. The genes are TRBV5-1 and TRBJ1-2, with a tentative D call TRBD1 (5 bases). Trimming removed 4 bases at V and 5 bases at J, with 15 bases between. Germline assignment: CDR1 SGHRS and CDR2 YFSETQ. There are 14 residues in the CDR3.

The chain recombines TRBV5-1 with TRBJ2-2; TRBD2 aligns across 8 bases. The V gene's germline CDR1 is SGHRS and CDR2 YFSETQ. V lost 0 bases to trimming and J lost 4 bases; unmatched junction nucleotides: 2. The CDR3 extends over 15 amino acids. CDR3 DNA: TGCGCCAGCAGCTTGGCCCTAGCGGGCACCGGGGAGCTGTTTTTT. Its protein is CASSLALAGTGELFF.

The sample holds a few counts of this clonotype. The chain uses TRBV7-9 and TRBJ1-2; tentatively, D is TRBD1 (6 bases). Germline V gene sequence: CDR1 SEHNR, CDR2 FQNEAQ (reference sequence). The length of the CDR3 is 12 residues. Trimming stripped 5 bases from V and 6 bases from J, with 10 bases between. Here the CDR3 reads CASSPNRDGYTF. The CDR3 bases are TGTGCCAGCAGCCCCAACAGGGATGGCTACACCTTC.

The chain is built from TRBV6-6 and TRBJ1-5, with a tentative D call TRBD1 (6 bases). Trimming stripped 6 bases from V and 7 bases from J, with 16 bases between. The CDR3 runs 14 residues. The germline V gene encodes CDR1 MNHNY and CDR2 SVGAGI (reference sequence). Here the CDR3 DNA reads TGTGCCAGCAGCCGGGACACTCCGGACCAGCCCCAGCATTTT. Its translation is CASSRDTPDQPQHF.

This sequence joins TRBV20-1 and TRBJ1-5, with 9 bases lining up with TRBD1. With 5 bases clipped from V and 3 bases from J, the junction kept 11 bases outside the gene matches. The CDR3 has 16 residues. CDR1 and CDR2 from the germline V gene are DFQATT and SNEGSKA (reference sequence). The CDR3 DNA sequence: TGCAGTGCTCCCGGGACAGGGAAGATGAACAATCAGCCCCAGCATTTT. Its translation: CSAPGTGKMNNQPQHF.

This clonotype has only a few counts. V usage is TRBV29-1 and J usage is TRBJ1-2; a weak D match, TRBD1 (6 bases). The CDR3 is 14 amino acids. Germline V gene lookup returns CDR1 SQVTM and CDR2 ANQGSEA. V lost 3 bases to trimming and J lost 7 bases, with 18 bases between them. The CDR3 DNA sequence: TGCAGCGTTGAGGAGGTCCGCGGGGGCGCTGGCTACACCTTC. As protein: CSVEEVRGGAGYTF.

This clonotype was found a few times. The chain has TRBV4-3 and TRBJ2-6, with 8 positions matching TRBD2. V shed 11 bases and J 3 bases; nucleotides not matched to a gene: 6. Germline CDR1 LGHNA, CDR2 YSLEER. This CDR3 region has 14 residues. DNA for the CDR3: TGCGCCGCCGGGAGGGCGGATGGGGCCAACGTCCTGACTTTC. Protein: CAAGRADGANVLTF.

This chain connects TRBV5-1 to TRBJ2-1; D call uncertain. The germline gives CDR1 SGHRS, CDR2 YFSETQ. The CDR3 runs 16 residues. Trimming took 0 bases from V and 10 from J, leaving 20 bases between them. The CDR3 nucleotides read TGCGCCAGCAGCTTGGATGCTGGGATTGGGAAGTTCGAGCAGTTCTTC. This gives the protein CASSLDAGIGKFEQFF. Full variable domain (missing parts from reference TRBV5-1 and TRBJ2-1): KAGVTQTPRYLIKTRGQQVTLSCSPISGHRSVSWYQQTPGQGLQFLFEYFSETQRNKGNFPGRFSGRQFSNSRSEMNVSTLELGDSALYLCASSLDAGIGKFEQFFGPGTRLTVL.